This TCR beta chain was sequenced during a study of blood T cell repertoires in COVID-19 (TCRdb year 2020). Context from the whole study: Samples covering the acute and convalescent phases of COVID-19 were provided by collaborators in the United States, Italy and Spain. A freely available public database, intended as a resource for researchers studying the immune response to SARS-CoV-2, is where the repertoires were released. Subjects who had been exposed to COVID-19, were actively infected with it, or had recovered from it provided the deeply sampled blood TCRbeta repertoires that made up the dataset. The material from the prospective study consisted of cDNA or gDNA derived from T cells, B-cell-depleted T cells, or PBMCs. A de-identified subject ID, COVID-19 status, age in years and sex were almost always included in the sample metadata. Where HLA class I and class II types were available, the types were taken from metadata supplied by the sample provider, not from assay-based typing. The samples were drawn from two sources: the first 160 participants of the ongoing ImmuneRACE study, and fewer than 1,500 subjects contributed by 6 global collaborators. What the research found in general, with its limitations: Clinical and demographic metadata were provided uncurated, with the amount varying by source and participant.

Regarding this clone: Its antigen target is currently unknown. Per-base quality was not reported, and no clone a single base away is much larger than it.

V lost 6 bases and J lost 4 bases, and the count of bases not matched to a germline gene is 3. The CDR3, cysteine through phenylalanine, is 14 amino acids long. This entry keeps only the CDR3 DNA: 42 bases, framed from base 1. Based on the germline V gene, the CDR1 and CDR2 sequences are MDHEN and SYDVKM. The immunoSEQ Assay, a bias-controlled multiplex PCR, was used to amplify TCRbeta CDR3 regions from genomic DNA. The source study handled its data this way. Within the assay, amplification of reference gene primers was used to estimate how many nucleated cells each sample contained. To quantify the absolute abundance of each unique TCRbeta CDR3 rearrangement, sequence reads were collapsed and filtered. For each sample, productive Simpson clonality was calculated by taking the square root of Simpson's diversity index across productive rearrangements. TCRdb provides this immuneACCESS table in a form limited to in-frame rearrangements. Some clones are lacking; in checked studies, under half of them reflect an unresolved V gene, and why the rest are absent is not known. V and J calls and clone size are given by that table; D and trimming were obtained from the DNA. Across this sample there are around 97,000 clones, with almost 85% seen only once. The ten largest make up over 9.5% of the sample.

The collaborating institutions used their own protocols to collect whole blood in K2EDTA tubes. For TCRbeta analysis, collaborator samples were shipped as frozen whole blood, as isolated PBMCs, or as DNA extracted from either sample type. Source material: peripheral blood. The rearrangement combines TRBV28 with TRBJ1-4, with 9 bases matching TRBD1. The TCR sequence derives from a man between 65 and 85 years old with acute or convalescent COVID-19. The encoded CDR3 is CASRSTGGNEKLFF. The DNA is TGTGCCAGCAGATCGACAGGGGGTAATGAAAAACTGTTTTTT.